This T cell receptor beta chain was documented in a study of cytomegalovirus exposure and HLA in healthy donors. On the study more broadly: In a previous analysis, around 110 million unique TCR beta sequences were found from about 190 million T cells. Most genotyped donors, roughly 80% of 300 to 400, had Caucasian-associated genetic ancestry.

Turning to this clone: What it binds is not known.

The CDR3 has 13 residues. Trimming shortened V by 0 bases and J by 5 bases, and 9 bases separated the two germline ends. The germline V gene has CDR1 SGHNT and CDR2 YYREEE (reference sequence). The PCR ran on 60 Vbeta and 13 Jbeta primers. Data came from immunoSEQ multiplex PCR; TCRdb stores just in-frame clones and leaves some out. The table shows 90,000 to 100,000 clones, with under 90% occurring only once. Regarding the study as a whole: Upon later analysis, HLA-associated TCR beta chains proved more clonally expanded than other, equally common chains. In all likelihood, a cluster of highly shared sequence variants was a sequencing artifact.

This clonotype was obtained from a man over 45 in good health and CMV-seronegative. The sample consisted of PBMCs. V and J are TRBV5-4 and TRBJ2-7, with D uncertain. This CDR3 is CASSLDTSNEQYF. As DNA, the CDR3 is TGTGCCAGCAGCTTGGATACCTCTAACGAGCAGTACTTC.